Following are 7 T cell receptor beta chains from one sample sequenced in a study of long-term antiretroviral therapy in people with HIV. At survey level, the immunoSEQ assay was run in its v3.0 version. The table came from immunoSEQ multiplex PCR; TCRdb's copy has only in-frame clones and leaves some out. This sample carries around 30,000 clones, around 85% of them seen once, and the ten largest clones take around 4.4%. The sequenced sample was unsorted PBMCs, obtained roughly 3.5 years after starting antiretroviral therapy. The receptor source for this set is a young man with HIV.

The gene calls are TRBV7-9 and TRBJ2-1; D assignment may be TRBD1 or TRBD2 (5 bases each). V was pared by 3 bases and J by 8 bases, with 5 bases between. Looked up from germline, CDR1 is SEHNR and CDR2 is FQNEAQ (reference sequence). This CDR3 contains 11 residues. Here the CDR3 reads CASSLGDEQFF. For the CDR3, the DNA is TGTGCCAGCAGCTTGGGGGATGAGCAGTTCTTC.

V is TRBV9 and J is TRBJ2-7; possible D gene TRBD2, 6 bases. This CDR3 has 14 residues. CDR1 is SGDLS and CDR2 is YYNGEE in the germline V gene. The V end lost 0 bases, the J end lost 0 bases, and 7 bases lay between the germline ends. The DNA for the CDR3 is TGTGCCAGCAGCGTAGGGACTACCTCCTACGAGCAGTACTTC. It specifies CASSVGTTSYEQYF. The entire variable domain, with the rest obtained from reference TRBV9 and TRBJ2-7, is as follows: DSGVTQTPKHLITATGQRVTLRCSPRSGDLSVYWYQQSLDQGLQFLIQYYNGEERAKGNILERFSAQQFPDLHSELNLSSLELGDSALYFCASSVGTTSYEQYFGPGTRLTVT.

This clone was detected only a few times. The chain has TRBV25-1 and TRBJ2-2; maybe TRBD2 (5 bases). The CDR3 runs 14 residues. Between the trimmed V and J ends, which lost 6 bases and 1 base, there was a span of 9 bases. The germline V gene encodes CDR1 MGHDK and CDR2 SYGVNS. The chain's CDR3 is CASSGLLNTGELFF. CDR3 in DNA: TGTGCCAGCAGCGGACTCCTGAACACCGGGGAGCTGTTTTTT.

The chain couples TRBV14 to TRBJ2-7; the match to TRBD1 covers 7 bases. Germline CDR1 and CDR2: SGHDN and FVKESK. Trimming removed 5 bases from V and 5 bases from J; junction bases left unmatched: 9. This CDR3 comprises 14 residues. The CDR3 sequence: CASSDARDSHEQYF. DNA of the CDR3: TGTGCCAGCAGCGACGCTCGGGACAGCCACGAGCAGTACTTC.

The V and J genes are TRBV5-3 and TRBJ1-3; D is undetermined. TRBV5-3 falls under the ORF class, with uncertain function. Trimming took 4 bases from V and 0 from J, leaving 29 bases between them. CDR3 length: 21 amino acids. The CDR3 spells CARSLLTKSSIRFYSGNTIYF. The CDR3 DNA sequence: TGTGCCAGAAGCCTGCTCACGAAGAGCTCCATAAGATTTTACTCTGGAAACACCATATATTTT.

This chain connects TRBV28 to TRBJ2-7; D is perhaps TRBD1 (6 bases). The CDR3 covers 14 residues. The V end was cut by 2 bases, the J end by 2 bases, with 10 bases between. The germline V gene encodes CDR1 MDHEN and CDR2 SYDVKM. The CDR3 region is CASSLPGATYEQYF. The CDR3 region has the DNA TGTGCCAGCAGTTTACCAGGGGCGACCTACGAGCAGTACTTC.

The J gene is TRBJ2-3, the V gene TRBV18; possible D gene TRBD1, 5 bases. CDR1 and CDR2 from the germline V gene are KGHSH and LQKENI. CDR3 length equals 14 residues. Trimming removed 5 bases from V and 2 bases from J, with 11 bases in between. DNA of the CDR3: TGTGCCAGCTCATCGTTGACAGTCACAGATACGCAGTATTTT. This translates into CASSSLTVTDTQYF.